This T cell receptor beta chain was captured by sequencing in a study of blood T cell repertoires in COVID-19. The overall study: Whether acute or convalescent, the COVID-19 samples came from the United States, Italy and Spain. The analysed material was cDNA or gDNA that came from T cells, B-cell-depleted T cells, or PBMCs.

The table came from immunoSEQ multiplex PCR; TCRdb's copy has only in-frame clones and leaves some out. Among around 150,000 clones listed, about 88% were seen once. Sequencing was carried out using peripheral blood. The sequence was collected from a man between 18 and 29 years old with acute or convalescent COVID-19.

The CDR3 DNA follows: TGTGCCAGCAGTGAATTGATCATCACAGGGGGGGTCGGGGACGAGCAGTACTTC. The encoded protein is CASSELIITGGVGDEQYF. The gene calls are TRBV25-1 and TRBJ2-7; D is possibly TRBD1 (8 bases). The CDR3 length is 18 residues. The V end was cut by 1 base, the J end by 5 bases, with 24 bases between. The germline V gene encodes CDR1 MGHDK and CDR2 SYGVNS.